A single T cell receptor beta chain is shown here with its context. This entry comes from a study of blood T cell repertoires in COVID-19. Profiled with immunoSEQ multiplex PCR; TCRdb holds only in-frame clones, not every one. The sample has roughly 150,000 clones, roughly 83% seen once; the top ten hold about 5%. CDR1 and CDR2 (germline): SNHLY, FYNNEI. This CDR3 is built from 14 residues. V lost 6 bases and J lost 7; bases outside the gene matches: 8. Material: PBMCs or T cells enriched from blood (not recorded which). V gene TRBV2 combines with J gene TRBJ2-7; the match to TRBD2 covers 11 bases. This sequence originates from a man between 70 and 80 years old who had been exposed to COVID-19. This CDR3 is CASRVAGGSGEQYF. CDR3 sequence (DNA): TGTGCCAGCAGGGTAGCGGGAGGGTCTGGGGAGCAGTACTTC.